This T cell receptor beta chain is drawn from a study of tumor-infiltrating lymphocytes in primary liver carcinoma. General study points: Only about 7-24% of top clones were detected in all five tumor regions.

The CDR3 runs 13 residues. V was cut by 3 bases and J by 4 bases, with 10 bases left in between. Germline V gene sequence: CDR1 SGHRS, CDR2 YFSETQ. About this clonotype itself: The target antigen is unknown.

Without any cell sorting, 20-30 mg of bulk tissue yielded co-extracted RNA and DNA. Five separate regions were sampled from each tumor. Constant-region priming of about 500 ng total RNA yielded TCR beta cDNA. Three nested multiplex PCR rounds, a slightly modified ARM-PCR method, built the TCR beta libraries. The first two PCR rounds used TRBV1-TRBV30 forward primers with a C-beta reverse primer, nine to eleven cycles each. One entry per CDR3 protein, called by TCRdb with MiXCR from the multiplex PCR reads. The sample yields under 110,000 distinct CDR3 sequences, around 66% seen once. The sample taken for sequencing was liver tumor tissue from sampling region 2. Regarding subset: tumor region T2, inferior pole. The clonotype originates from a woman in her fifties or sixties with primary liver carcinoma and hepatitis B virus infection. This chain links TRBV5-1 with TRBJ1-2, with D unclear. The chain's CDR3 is CASSSRWSYGYTF. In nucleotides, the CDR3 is TGCGCCAGCAGCTCTCGGTGGTCCTATGGCTACACCTTC.